A selection of T cell receptor beta chains follows, all from one sample in a study of blood T cell repertoires in COVID-19. Profiled with immunoSEQ multiplex PCR; TCRdb holds only in-frame clones, not every one. The sample shows about 210,000 clones, 82% of them seen only once. Sequencing used peripheral blood. Receptors were obtained from a woman aged 70-85 years with COVID-19, enrolled during active disease. Each CDR3 is given with its conserved first and last residue. D genes are given only for firm matches. Clone size is not always given. Where it is, it says once, few, many or a class for expanded clones.

v_gene	d_gene	abundance	j_gene	CDR3nt	CDR3aa
TRBV4-3	NA	NA	TRBJ2-7	TGCGCCAGCAGCCAAGAAGAGGGCCGCTCCTACGAGCAGTACTTC	CASSQEEGRSYEQYF
TRBV24-1	TRBD1	NA	TRBJ1-3	TGTGCCACCAGTGATTTTGGACAGGGATCTGGAAACACCATATATTTT	CATSDFGQGSGNTIYF
TRBV18	TRBD1	NA	TRBJ1-3	TGTGCCAGCTCATTTTCCGGACAGGGTAACGGAAACACCATATATTTT	CASSFSGQGNGNTIYF
TRBV28	TRBD1	many	TRBJ1-1	TGTGCCAGCAGGGAATACAGGGGGGAGGGGCCAGCTTTCTTT	CASREYRGEGPAFF
TRBV21-1	NA	few	TRBJ1-5	TGTGCCAGCAGATCTCCGGGTCCTAGCAATCAGCCCCAGCATTTT	CASRSPGPSNQPQHF
TRBV6-5	TRBD1	few	TRBJ2-5	TGTGCCAGCACTCAGGGGGCGGTTGGGGAGACCCAGTACTTC	CASTQGAVGETQYF
TRBV27	NA	once	TRBJ2-7	TGTGCCAGCAGTCCGCGGCCCCAGAGCTCCTACGAGCAGTACTTC	CASSPRPQSSYEQYF
TRBV6-5	NA	NA	TRBJ1-2	TGTGCCAGCAGTTACAGTCCAGGGATCAGTGGCTACACCTTC	CASSYSPGISGYTF
TRBV24-1	TRBD1	NA	TRBJ1-5	TGTGCCACCAGTGACCCCGGGACAGGCAATCAGCCCCAGCATTTT	CATSDPGTGNQPQHF
TRBV5-1	NA	once	TRBJ2-1	TGCGCCAGCAGCCGGACTGCTTTCTTCTACAATGAGCAGTTCTTC	CASSRTAFFYNEQFF
TRBV28	NA	few	TRBJ1-2	TGTGCCAGCAGTTTGAGGTCAGGGGCCGGCTACACCTTC	CASSLRSGAGYTF
TRBV5-1	NA	NA	TRBJ2-1	TGCGCCAGCAGCTTGGTGGGGGCTGCTGAGCAGTTCTTC	CASSLVGAAEQFF
TRBV5-5	NA	once	TRBJ2-3	TGTGCCAGCAGCCCCTTCACAGATACGCAGTATTTT	CASSPFTDTQYF